The clone carrying this TCR beta chain was counted a single time. The antigen is unknown. This CDR3 contains 13 residues. V shed 5 bases, J shed 4 bases, and the junction held 7 bases outside the gene matches. Germline values: CDR1 SQVTM, CDR2 ANQGSEA. The record originates from a study of a mutant IDH1 vaccine in newly diagnosed glioma. Study summary: Vaccine dosing followed radiotherapy by 4-6 weeks, or accompanied temozolomide cycles. Of treated patients, approximately 62% were men and about 38% women, averaging around 40 years. Earlier therapy was either radiotherapy, temozolomide, or both, and most got both.

Time point specified: week 11, during vaccination. The study gave 300 ug of mutant IDH1 20-mer peptide per vaccine dose, with topical imiquimod. Clones were read by immunoSEQ multiplex PCR, and TCRdb kept only the in-frame ones, dropping some. The sample lists about 30,000 clones, roughly 80% seen once, with about 24% in the top ten. The chain links TRBV29-1 to TRBJ1-2; 7 bases align to TRBD1. Sequenced material: PBMCs, taken from a glioma patient whose treatment included an IDH1 peptide vaccine. The sequence was collected from a man aged 25 to 40 with glioma. CDR3 sequence reads: CSVPGQTIYGYTF. The CDR3 region has the DNA TGCAGCGTTCCGGGACAGACCATCTATGGCTACACCTTC.